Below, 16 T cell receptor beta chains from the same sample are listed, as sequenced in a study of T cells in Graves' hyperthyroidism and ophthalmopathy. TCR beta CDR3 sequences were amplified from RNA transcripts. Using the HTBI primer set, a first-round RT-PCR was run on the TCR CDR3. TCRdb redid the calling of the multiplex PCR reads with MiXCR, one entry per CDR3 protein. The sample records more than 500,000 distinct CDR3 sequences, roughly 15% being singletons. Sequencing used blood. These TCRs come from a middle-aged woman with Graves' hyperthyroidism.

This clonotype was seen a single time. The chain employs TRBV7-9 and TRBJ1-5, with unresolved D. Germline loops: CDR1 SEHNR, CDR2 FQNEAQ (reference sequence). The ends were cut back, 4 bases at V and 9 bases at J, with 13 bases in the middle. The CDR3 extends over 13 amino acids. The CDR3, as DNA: TGTGCCAGCAGCTCAGACACCAGAGGGCCCCAGCATTTT. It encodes CASSSDTRGPQHF. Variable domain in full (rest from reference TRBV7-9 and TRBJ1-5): DTGVSQNPRHKITKRGQNVTFRCDPISEHNRLYWYRQTLGQGPEFLTYFQNEAQLEKSRLLSDRFSAERPKGSFSTLEIQRTEQGDSAMYLCASSSDTRGPQHFGDGTRLSIL.

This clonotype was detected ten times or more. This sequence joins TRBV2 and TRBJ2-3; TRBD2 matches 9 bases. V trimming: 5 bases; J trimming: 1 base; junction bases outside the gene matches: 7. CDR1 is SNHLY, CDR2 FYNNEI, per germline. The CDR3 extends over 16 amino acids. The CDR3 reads CASSSSGGLGTDTQYF. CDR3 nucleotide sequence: TGTGCCAGCAGTTCGAGCGGGGGGCTAGGCACAGATACGCAGTATTTT. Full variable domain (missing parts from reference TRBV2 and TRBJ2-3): EPEVTQTPSHQVTQMGQEVILRCVPISNHLYFYWYRQILGQKVEFLVSFYNNEISEKSEIFDDQFSVERPDGSNFTLKIRSTKLEDSAMYFCASSSSGGLGTDTQYFGPGTRLTVL.

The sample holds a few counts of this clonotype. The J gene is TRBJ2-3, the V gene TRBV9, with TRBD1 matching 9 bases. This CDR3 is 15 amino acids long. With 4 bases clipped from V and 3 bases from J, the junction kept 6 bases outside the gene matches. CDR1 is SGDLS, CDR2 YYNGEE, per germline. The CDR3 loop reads CASSPRQGDTDTQYF. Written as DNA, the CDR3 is TGTGCCAGCAGCCCCCGACAGGGGGATACAGATACGCAGTATTTT.

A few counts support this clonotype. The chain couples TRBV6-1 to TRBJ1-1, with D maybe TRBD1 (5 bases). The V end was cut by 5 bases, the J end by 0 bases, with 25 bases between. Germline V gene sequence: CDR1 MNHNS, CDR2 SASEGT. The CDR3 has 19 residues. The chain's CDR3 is CASSKNRGPSQDMNTEAFF. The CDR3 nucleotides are TGTGCCAGCAGTAAAAACCGGGGCCCGAGTCAAGATATGAACACTGAAGCTTTCTTT.

The DNA of the CDR3 is TGCAGTGCTAGAGGTCAGGTTAGTACTGAAGCTTTCTTT. Amino acid sequence: CSARGQVSTEAFF. V gene TRBV20-1 combines with J gene TRBJ1-1; D unresolved. The V end lost 1 base, the J end lost 5 bases, and 11 bases lay between the germline ends. Per the germline V gene, CDR1 is DFQATT and CDR2 is SNEGSKA (reference sequence). The CDR3 sequence is 13 residues long.

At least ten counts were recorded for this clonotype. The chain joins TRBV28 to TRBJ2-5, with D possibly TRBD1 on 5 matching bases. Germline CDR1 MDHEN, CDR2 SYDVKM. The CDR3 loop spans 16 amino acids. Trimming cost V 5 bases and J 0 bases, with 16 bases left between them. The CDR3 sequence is CASSPAAGRNQETQYF. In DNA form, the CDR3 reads TGTGCCAGCAGTCCTGCGGCAGGGCGGAACCAAGAGACCCAGTACTTC.

CDR3 in DNA: TGTGCCAGTAGTGTACCCTCAGGGGTGGGAACTGAAGCTTTCTTT. It codes for CASSVPSGVGTEAFF. The chain has TRBV19 and TRBJ1-1; perhaps TRBD1 as D (6 bases). The V and J ends lost 5 bases and 5 bases respectively, with 18 bases between them. This CDR3 has 15 amino acids. The V gene's germline CDR1 is LNHDA and CDR2 SQIVND (reference sequence).

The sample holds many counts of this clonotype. The CDR3 is CSAPGGEVSYEQYF. As DNA, the CDR3 is TGCAGTGCCCCGGGGGGAGAAGTCTCCTACGAGCAGTACTTC. The chain joins TRBV20-1 to TRBJ2-7, with 7 bases fitting TRBD2. V shed 6 bases, J shed 0 bases, and the junction held 8 bases outside the gene matches. The CDR3 sequence is 14 residues long. Germline CDR1 and CDR2: DFQATT and SNEGSKA (reference sequence).

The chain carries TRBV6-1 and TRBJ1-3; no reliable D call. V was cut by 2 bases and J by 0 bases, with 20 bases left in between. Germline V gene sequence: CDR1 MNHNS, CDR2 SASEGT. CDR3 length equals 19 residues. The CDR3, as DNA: TGTGCCAGCAGTGAATTTCTAGGTGGTCGCTATTTCTCTGGAAACACCATATATTTT. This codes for CASSEFLGGRYFSGNTIYF.

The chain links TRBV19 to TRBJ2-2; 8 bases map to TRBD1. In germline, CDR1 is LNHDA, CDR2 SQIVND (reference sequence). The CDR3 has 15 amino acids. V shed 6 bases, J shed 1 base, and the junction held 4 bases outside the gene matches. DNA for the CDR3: TGTGCCAGTAGGGACAGGGACCTGAACACCGGGGAGCTGTTTTTT. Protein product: CASRDRDLNTGELFF.

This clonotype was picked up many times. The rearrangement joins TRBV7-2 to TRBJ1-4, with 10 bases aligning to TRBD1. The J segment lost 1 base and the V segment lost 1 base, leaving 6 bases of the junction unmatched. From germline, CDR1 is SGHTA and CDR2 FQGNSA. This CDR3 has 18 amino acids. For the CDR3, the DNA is TGTGCCAGCAGCTTAGTTAGGACAGGGGGTAGAACTAATGAAAAACTGTTTTTT. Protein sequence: CASSLVRTGGRTNEKLFF.

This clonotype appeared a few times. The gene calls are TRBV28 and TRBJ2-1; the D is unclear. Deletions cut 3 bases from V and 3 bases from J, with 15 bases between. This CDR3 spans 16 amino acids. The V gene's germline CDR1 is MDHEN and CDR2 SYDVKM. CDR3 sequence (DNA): TGTGCCAGCAGTTTGTCAAAGGGTGGCTACTACAATGAGCAGTTCTTC. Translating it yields CASSLSKGGYYNEQFF.

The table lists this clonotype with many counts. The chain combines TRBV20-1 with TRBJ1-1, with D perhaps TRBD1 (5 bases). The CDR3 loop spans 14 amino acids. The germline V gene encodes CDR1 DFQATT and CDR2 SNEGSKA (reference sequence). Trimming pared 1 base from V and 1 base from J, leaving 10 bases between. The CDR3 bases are TGCAGTGCTAGAGGCCAGGGACCGAACACTGAAGCTTTCTTT. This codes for CSARGQGPNTEAFF.

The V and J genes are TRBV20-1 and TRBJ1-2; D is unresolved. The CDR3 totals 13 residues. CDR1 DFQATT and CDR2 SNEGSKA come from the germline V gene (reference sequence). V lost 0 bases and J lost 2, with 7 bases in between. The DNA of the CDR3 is TGCAGTGCTAGAGATCCAGGAAACTATGGCTACACCTTC. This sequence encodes CSARDPGNYGYTF.

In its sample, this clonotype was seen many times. Written as DNA, the CDR3 is TGTGCCTGGACCCTCAGGGAACTTCTTAACTATGGCTACACCTTC. This translates into CAWTLRELLNYGYTF. The V and J genes are TRBV30 and TRBJ1-2; TRBD1 might be the D (5 bases). The CDR3 sequence is 15 residues long. Between the trimmed V and J ends, which lost 4 bases and 1 base, there was a span of 16 bases. CDR1 is GTSNPN and CDR2 is SVGIG in the germline V gene (reference sequence).

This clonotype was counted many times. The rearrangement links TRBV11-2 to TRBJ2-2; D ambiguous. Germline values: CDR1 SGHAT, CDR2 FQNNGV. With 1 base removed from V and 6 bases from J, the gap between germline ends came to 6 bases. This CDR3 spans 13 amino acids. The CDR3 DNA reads TGTGCCAGCAGCTTAGTCTTGGCCGGGGAGCTGTTTTTT. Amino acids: CASSLVLAGELFF.